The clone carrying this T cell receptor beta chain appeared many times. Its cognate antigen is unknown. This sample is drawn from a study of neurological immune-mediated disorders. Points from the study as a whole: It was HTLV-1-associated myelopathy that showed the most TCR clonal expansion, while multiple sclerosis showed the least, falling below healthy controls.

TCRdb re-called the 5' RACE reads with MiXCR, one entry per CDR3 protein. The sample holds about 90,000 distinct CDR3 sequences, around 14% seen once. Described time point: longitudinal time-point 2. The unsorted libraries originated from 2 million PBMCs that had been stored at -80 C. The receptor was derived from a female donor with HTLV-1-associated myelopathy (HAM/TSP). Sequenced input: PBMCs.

The CDR3 region is CASSLGSGSYNSPLHF. CDR3 nucleotide sequence: TGTGCCAGCAGCTTAGGGTCAGGCTCCTATAATTCACCCCTCCACTTT. The chain is built from TRBV7-9 and TRBJ1-6; D remains unclear. V was trimmed by 1 base and J by 0 bases, leaving 7 bases between them. The germline V gene encodes CDR1 SEHNR and CDR2 FQNEAQ (reference sequence). CDR3 length: 16 residues.